This TCR beta chain derives from a study of T cells in Graves' hyperthyroidism and ophthalmopathy (dated by TCRdb to the late 2010s). Background for the entire study: Peripheral blood samples were taken at the time of initial diagnosis, prior to any treatment. To identify TCR V-J signatures that set the groups apart, the researchers used a discovery cohort of 100 patients, made up of some 41 with Graves' ophthalmopathy and some 58 with stable Graves' hyperthyroidism. Prospective prediction of ophthalmopathy was tested in an independent validation cohort consisting of 18 to 20 hyperthyroidism patients and some 17 patients who later progressed to ophthalmopathy. The approximately 100 discovery patients were randomly split 7:3 into training and test sets. In addition, the study compared T-cell repertoires in thyroid tissue and in blood from about 6 Graves' hyperthyroidism patients. Once sampling was done, hyperthyroidism patients were given methimazole at a starting dose of 30 mg daily, whereas ophthalmopathy patients were given high-dose intravenous methylprednisolone. TCR Vbeta CDR3 sequencing of some 140 peripheral blood samples (more than 40 ophthalmopathy, around 80 hyperthyroidism and approximately 17 progressor patients) is reported in the paper. Overall results and qualifications from the work: Most expanded thyroid clonotypes (frequency above 0.001) were also detected in blood, suggesting blood repertoires may reflect thyroid immune responses. In validation, the model predicted progression to ophthalmopathy with approximately 71% sensitivity and around 72% specificity, a median of about 6 months before onset. A model built on a 13 V-J signature distinguished ophthalmopathy from stable hyperthyroidism, reaching 85% to 90% sensitivity and 81% to 83% specificity in cross-validation and 80%/75% in testing. No statistical method was used to set the sample size in advance, and investigators knew the group allocation.

This clonotype showed up many times. Its antigen is still unknown. No base-level quality is on record; no much larger clone is a single base apart. V loses 8 bases, J loses 3 bases, and the germline ends lie 22 bases apart. The CDR3 runs 15 residues from the cysteine to the phenylalanine. The retained sequence is limited to the CDR3, 45 bases, with the frame set at the first base. The CDR1 and CDR2 encoded by the germline V gene (reference sequence) are DFQATT and SNEGSKA. Graves' hyperthyroidism was defined as stable when no progression to ophthalmopathy occurred over 18 months of follow-up. Hyperthyroidism patients were newly diagnosed, with disease duration under 2 months, and aged 18 to 65 years. Patients with uncontrolled infections, other autoimmune diseases, pregnancy or lactation were excluded. Diagnoses were established on the basis of clinical symptoms, serum thyroxine and TRAb, thyroid ultrasound, and orbital computed tomography. Ficoll-Paque density gradient centrifugation was used to isolate PBMCs from about 9 ml of fresh peripheral blood. Total RNA was extracted with Trizol reagent, and quality was checked on an Agilent 2100 Bioanalyzer.

TCR beta CDR3 regions were amplified from RNA transcripts. The TCR CDR3 was subjected to a first round of RT-PCR using the HTBI primer set and the Qiagen OneStep RT-PCR kit. The libraries were constructed in a second round of multiplex PCR and then size-selected and purified. Paired-end sequencing of the libraries was performed with 100 bp reads on an Illumina HiSeq2000. The study's own analysis went as follows. SOAPnuke was used to process the raw data, with reads discarded if the reads contained adapters or uncalled bases, had a mean Phred below 15, or lacked an exact constant-primer or identifier match. High-quality paired reads were merged using COPE v1.2.5, and each unique nucleotide sequence was defined as a clonotype. MiTCR v1.1 was used to align the clonotypes against IMGT TRBV, TRBD and TRBJ reference segments. Only V-J combinations with frequency above 0.0001, covering approximately 99% of repertoires, were analysed. A TCS score was defined as the ratio between F50 (clonal expansion) and ExV (chaos), using BLOSUM62-based TCRdist between CDR3 peptides within each V-J. Welch's t-statistics and random forest reduced fewer than 600 V-J features to about 12, which were used in a naive Bayes classifier (R e1071). TCRdb itself trimmed the public reads at Q25 with fastp, ran MiXCR and retained productive beta chains. Each record represents a unique CDR3 protein, reported with the most common genes and DNA among its rows. The V and J calls were determined by TCRdb, not by the authors. For this sample there are 210,000 or so distinct CDR3 sequences; over 15% appear just once. 50% of the sample is held by the ten biggest clonotypes.

This clonotype was sampled from a man aged 45-60 years with Graves' hyperthyroidism. The sample consisted of blood. Rearrangement joined TRBV20-1 to TRBJ2-5; D gene: possibly TRBD2, on 6 matching bases. The CDR3 amino acid sequence is: CSTRTGDAVKETQYF. Read as DNA, the sequence is TGCAGTACTCGTACGGGGGACGCAGTTAAAGAGACCCAGTACTTC.